Here is one T cell receptor (beta chain) with its context. TCRdb's table, derived via immunoSEQ multiplex PCR, lists solely in-frame clones and lacks some. The data contain about 13,000 clones, around 80% of them singletons. These data belong to a study of OX40 agonist ivuxolimab in advanced cancers. CDR3 length: 14 amino acids. Germline V gene data show CDR1 as SGHRS and CDR2 as YFSETQ. V was trimmed by 0 bases and J by 1 base, leaving 7 bases between them. The chain employs TRBV5-1 and TRBJ1-1; no firm D call. Sequencing used CD4+ or CD8+ T cells sorted from blood, obtained in a trial of the OX40 agonist ivuxolimab. The source of this sequence is an adult with an advanced solid tumor such as melanoma, head and neck, liver or kidney cancer. CDR3 DNA: TGCGCCAGCAGCTTGGGGGCAGGGAACACTGAAGCTTTCTTT. Translation: CASSLGAGNTEAFF.